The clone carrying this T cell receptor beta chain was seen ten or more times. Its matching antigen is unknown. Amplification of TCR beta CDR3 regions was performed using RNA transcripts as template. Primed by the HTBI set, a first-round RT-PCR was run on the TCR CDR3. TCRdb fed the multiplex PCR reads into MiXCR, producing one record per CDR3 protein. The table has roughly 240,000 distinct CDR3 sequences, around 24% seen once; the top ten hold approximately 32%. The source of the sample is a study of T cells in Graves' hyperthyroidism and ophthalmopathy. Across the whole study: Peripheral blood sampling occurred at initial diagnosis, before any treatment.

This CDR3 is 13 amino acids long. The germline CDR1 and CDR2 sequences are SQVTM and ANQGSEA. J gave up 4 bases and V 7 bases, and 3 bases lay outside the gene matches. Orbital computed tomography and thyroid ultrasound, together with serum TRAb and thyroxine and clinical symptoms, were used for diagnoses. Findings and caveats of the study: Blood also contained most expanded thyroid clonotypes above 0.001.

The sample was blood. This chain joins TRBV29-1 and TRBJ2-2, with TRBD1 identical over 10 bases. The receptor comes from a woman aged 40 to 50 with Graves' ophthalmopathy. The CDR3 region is CSGGQGVTGELFF. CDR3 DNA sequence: TGCAGCGGCGGACAGGGGGTCACCGGGGAGCTGTTTTTT.